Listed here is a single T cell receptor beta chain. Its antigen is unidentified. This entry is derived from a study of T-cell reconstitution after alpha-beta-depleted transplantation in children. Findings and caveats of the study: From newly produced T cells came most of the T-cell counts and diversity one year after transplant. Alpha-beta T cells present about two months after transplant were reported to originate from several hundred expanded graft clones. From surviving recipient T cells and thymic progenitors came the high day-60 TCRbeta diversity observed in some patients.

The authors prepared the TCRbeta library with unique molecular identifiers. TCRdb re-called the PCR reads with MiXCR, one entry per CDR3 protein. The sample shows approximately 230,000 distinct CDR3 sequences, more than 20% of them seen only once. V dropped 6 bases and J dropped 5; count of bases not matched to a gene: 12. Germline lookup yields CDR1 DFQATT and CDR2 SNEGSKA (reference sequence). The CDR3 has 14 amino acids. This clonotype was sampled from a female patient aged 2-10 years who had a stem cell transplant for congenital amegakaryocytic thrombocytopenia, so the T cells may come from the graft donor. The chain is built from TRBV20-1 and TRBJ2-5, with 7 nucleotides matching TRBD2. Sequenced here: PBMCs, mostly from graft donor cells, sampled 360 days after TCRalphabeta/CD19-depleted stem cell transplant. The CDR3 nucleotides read TGCAGTGCCGAGGGGCGGGAGTTAAGGGAGACCCAGTACTTC. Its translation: CSAEGRELRETQYF.